This T cell receptor (beta chain) was sequenced during a study of blood T cell repertoires in COVID-19. Study background: The United States, Italy and Spain were the sources of the acute and convalescent COVID-19 samples. PBMCs, B-cell-depleted T cells, or T cells provided the cDNA or gDNA that made up the material.

In the authors' workflow: Estimates of nucleated cell counts were drawn from the amplification of reference gene primers. The table came from immunoSEQ multiplex PCR; TCRdb's copy has only in-frame clones and leaves some out. The DNA was the basis for D and trimming; V, J and clone size are from that table. The repertoire holds around 220,000 clones, with 88% as singletons. Trimming at V came to 5 bases and at J to 6 bases, leaving 6 bases not matched to a gene. Germline values: CDR1 LNHDA, CDR2 SQIVND (reference sequence). The CDR3 is made up of 13 amino acids. The rearrangement uses TRBV19 and TRBJ1-2; the match to TRBD1 covers 7 bases. Sequencing was done on a sample of peripheral blood. The TCR sequence derives from a middle-aged woman who had recovered from COVID-19. The CDR3 DNA reads TGTGCCAGTAGTGAAGGGGGCGTAAATGGCTACACCTTC. Translating gives CASSEGGVNGYTF.